This T cell receptor beta chain was obtained from a study of T-cell memory formation after mild COVID-19. TCRdb used MiXCR to reprocess the 5' RACE reads, holding one entry per CDR3 protein. The table lists 110,000 or so distinct CDR3 sequences, around a fifth of them singletons, with about 38% in the top ten. A remark on this clonotype: Its antigen remains unknown.

The CDR3 covers 13 residues. CDR1 and CDR2 (germline): LNHDA, SQIVND (reference sequence). Trimming left V 7 bases short and J 8 bases short, with 17 bases between. Study-wide points: The pre-infection memory compartment contained some responding clones, suggesting cross-reactive memory joined.

The source is a man younger than 35 who had mild COVID-19 (a few samples of this study predate the infection). Cell type and time point are not known. V gene TRBV19 combines with J gene TRBJ1-2; D remains unclear. The sample consisted of PBMCs or a T cell subset sorted from them (not recorded which). The DNA for the CDR3 is TGTGCCAGTACTATTTCATCTGGCAGGGGCTACACCTTC. It encodes CASTISSGRGYTF.